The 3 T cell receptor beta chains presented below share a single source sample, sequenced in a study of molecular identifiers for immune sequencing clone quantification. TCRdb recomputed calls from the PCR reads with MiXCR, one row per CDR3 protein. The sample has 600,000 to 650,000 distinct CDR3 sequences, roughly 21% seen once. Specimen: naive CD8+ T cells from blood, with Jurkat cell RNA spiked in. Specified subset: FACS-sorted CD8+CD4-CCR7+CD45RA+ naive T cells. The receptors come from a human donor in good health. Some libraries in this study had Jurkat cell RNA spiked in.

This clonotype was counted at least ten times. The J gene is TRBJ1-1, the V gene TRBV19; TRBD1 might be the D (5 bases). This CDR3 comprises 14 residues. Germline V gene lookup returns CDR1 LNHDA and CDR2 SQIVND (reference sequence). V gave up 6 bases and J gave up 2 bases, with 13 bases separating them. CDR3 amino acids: CASRILGVNTEAFF. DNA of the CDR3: TGTGCCAGTAGAATTCTAGGGGTAAACACTGAAGCTTTCTTT.

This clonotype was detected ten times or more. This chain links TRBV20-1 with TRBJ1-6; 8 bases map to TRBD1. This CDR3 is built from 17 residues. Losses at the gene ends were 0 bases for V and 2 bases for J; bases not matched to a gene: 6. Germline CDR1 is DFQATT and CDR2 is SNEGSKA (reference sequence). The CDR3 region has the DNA TGCAGTGCTAGAGATCTAGACAGGGGTCCCTATAATTCACCCCTCCACTTT. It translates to CSARDLDRGPYNSPLHF.

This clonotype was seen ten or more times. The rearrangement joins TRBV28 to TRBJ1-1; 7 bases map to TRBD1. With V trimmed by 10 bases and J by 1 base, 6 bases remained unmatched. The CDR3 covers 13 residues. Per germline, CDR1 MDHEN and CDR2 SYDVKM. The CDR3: CATFDRANTEAFF. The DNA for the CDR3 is TGTGCCACTTTCGACAGGGCGAACACTGAAGCTTTCTTT. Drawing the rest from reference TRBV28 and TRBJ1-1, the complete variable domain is DVKVTQSSRYLVKRTGEKVFLECVQDMDHENMFWYRQDPGLGLRLIYFSYDVKMKEKGDIPEGYSVSREKKERFSLILESASTNQTSMYLCATFDRANTEAFFGQGTRLTVV.